These T cell receptor beta chains were read from a single sample in a study of tumor-infiltrating lymphocytes in primary liver carcinoma. In TCRdb, the multiplex PCR reads were re-called with MiXCR into one record per CDR3 protein. Among about 200,000 distinct CDR3 sequences listed, 65% were seen once. Sequencing was carried out using peripheral blood. The origin of the receptors is a woman aged 55-75 years with primary liver carcinoma and hepatitis B virus infection. Each CDR3 is given with its conserved first and last residue. A D gene is named only where the DNA matches it firmly. Only some rows state a clone size, as once, few, many or a class for expanded clones.

J gene | V gene | D gene | clone size | CDR3 DNA | CDR3 protein
TRBJ2-7 | TRBV11-2 | TRBD2 | . | TGTGCCAGTAGCTTATCTCAAGCGGGAGGGCCGGGGCTTACTTACGAGCAGTACTTC | CASSLSQAGGPGLTYEQYF
TRBJ2-7 | TRBV19 | TRBD2 | . | TGTGCCAGTAGTTTGCGGGAGGAAACCTACGAGCAGTACTTC | CASSLREETYEQYF
TRBJ1-5 | TRBV5-1 | . | . | TGCGCCAGCAGCTTGACAGGGATGGCGACAGATACGCAGCATTTT | CASSLTGMATDTQHF
TRBJ1-1 | TRBV4-2 | . | . | TGTGCCAGCTGCCAGCATATGGCCAGTTGGGGAGGGGTGGCTGAAGCTTTCTTT | CASCQHMASWGGVAEAFF
TRBJ1-5 | TRBV7-8 | . | . | TGTGCCAGCAGTCCGGGGTTTGATCAGCCCCAGCATTTT | CASSPGFDQPQHF
TRBJ2-7 | TRBV5-6 | . | many | TGTGCCAGCAGCTCGGGGTACGAGCAGTACTTC | CASSSGYEQYF
TRBJ1-4 | TRBV6-5 | . | many | TGTGCCAGCAGGGGAGACAGGCATAATGAAAAACTGTTTTTT | CASRGDRHNEKLFF
TRBJ2-3 | TRBV11-1 | TRBD1 | medium-sized | TGTGCCAGCAGCTTAAACAGGGGGACAGATACGCAGTATTTT | CASSLNRGTDTQYF
TRBJ2-3 | TRBV11-2 | . | . | TGCGCTAGCAGCCTACGGACTGGTGGGAGCACAGATACGCAGTATTTT | CASSLRTGGSTDTQYF
TRBJ1-2 | TRBV11-2 | . | . | TGTGCCAGTAGCTTAGAACCCTCTAAGTATGGCTACACCTTC | CASSLEPSKYGYTF
TRBJ2-1 | TRBV5-4 | . | . | TGTGCCAGCAGCTCGCGAGGGTTCCATGAGCAGTTCTTC | CASSSRGFHEQFF
TRBJ2-7 | TRBV6-2/TRBV6-3 | TRBD1 | . | TGTGCCAGCACTCCAGGACAGGGGGCCTCCCCCTACTACGAGCAGTACTTT | CASTPGQGASPYYEQYF
TRBJ2-2 | TRBV12-3/TRBV12-4 | . | . | TGTGCCAGCAGTTTGAGGGGGGACGGGATCATGCTGGTTTTT | CASSLRGDGIMLVF
TRBJ1-2 | TRBV5-6 | . | . | TGTGCCAGCCGCCCACAGATGGGGGGCTATGGCTACACCTTC | CASRPQMGGYGYTF
TRBJ1-5 | TRBV6-6 | . | . | TGTGCTAGCACCATAAGGGGGGGGAATCAGCCCCAGCATTTT | CASTIRGGNQPQHF